The 24 T cell receptor beta chains listed next were all sequenced from one sample in a study of blood T cell repertoires in COVID-19. Using immunoSEQ multiplex PCR, the repertoire was profiled, and TCRdb retains in-frame clones only, with some absent. The sample carries some 530,000 clones, 80% to 90% recorded once. Sequencing input: peripheral blood. The receptors stem from a human donor in a cohort sampled during active COVID-19.

This chain links TRBV24-1 with TRBJ2-5; a weak D match, TRBD1 (8 bases). V dropped 3 bases and J dropped 5 bases, with 18 bases sitting between them. The CDR3 runs to 16 residues. Germline V lookup: CDR1 KGHDR, CDR2 SFDVKD. The CDR3: CATSDPGQGGAETQYF. The CDR3 region has the DNA TGTGCCACCAGTGATCCCGGACAGGGAGGGGCGGAGACCCAGTACTTC.

A single count supports this clone. The J gene is TRBJ2-4, the V gene TRBV6-2 or TRBV6-3; TRBD1 might be the D (6 bases). The CDR3 loop spans 13 amino acids. Germline loops: CDR1 MNHEY, CDR2 SVGEGT. Trimming left V 2 bases short and J 9 bases short, with 11 bases between. The CDR3 coding sequence is TGTGCCAGCAGTTACCCAGGGGACGGCATTCAGTACTTC. This codes for CASSYPGDGIQYF.

The gene calls are TRBV19 and TRBJ2-2, with TRBD2 matching 7 bases. V lost 7 bases and J lost 5; bases outside the gene matches: 16. The CDR3 consists of 17 residues. Germline CDR1 LNHDA, CDR2 SQIVND (reference sequence). CDR3 coding DNA: TGTGCCAGTACCCTCTCGTGGGGGGGGTCCGGGACCGGGGAGCTGTTTTTT. This gives the protein CASTLSWGGSGTGELFF.

On this clone: The sample has other DNA sequences that encode this CDR3 too. The chain joins TRBV12-3 or TRBV12-4 to TRBJ2-7; the D is unclear. Trimming took off 4 bases at V and 0 bases at J, with 4 bases between the two ends. The CDR3 runs to 12 residues. The CDR3, as DNA: TGTGCCAGCAGTTCCGGCTCCTACGAGCAGTACTTC. Residues: CASSSGSYEQYF.

The J gene is TRBJ1-4, the V gene TRBV20-1; no reliable D call. Germline lookup yields CDR1 DFQATT and CDR2 SNEGSKA (reference sequence). CDR3 size: 13 residues. V lost 3 bases and J lost 3, with 8 bases in between. CDR3 sequence: CSASAGANEKLFF. The CDR3 nucleotides are TGCAGTGCTAGTGCCGGGGCTAATGAAAAACTGTTTTTT.

The rearrangement links TRBV3-1 (or the pseudogene TRBV3-2) to TRBJ1-1; no clear D. Trimming cost V 1 base and J 5 bases, with 8 bases left between them. The CDR3 is 13 amino acids. Germline assignment: CDR1 LGHDT and CDR2 YNNKEL (reference sequence). CDR3 in amino acids: CASSQVVRTEAFF. CDR3 DNA sequence: TGTGCCAGCAGCCAAGTCGTCCGGACTGAAGCTTTCTTT.

The sample holds one count of this clone. The CDR3 bases are TGTGCCAGCAGCCAGCAGGGGGCGCGGTGGAATGAGCAGTTCTTC. This gives the protein CASSQQGARWNEQFF. The rearrangement uses TRBV3-1 (or the pseudogene TRBV3-2) and TRBJ2-1; 8 bases are a match to TRBD1. This CDR3 has 15 residues. V trimming: 3 bases; J trimming: 7 bases; junction bases outside the gene matches: 8. In germline, CDR1 is LGHDT, CDR2 YNNKEL (reference sequence).

The chain employs TRBV28 and TRBJ1-1, with D unresolved. Per germline, CDR1 MDHEN and CDR2 SYDVKM. V lost 6 bases and J 4 bases, leaving 18 bases between the germline ends. The CDR3 covers 15 residues. CDR3 bases: TGTGCCAGCAGCCGAAGGACGGGCGCGGGCACTGAAGCTTTCTTT. Translated, it gives CASSRRTGAGTEAFF.

Concerning this clone itself: The sample carries other DNA sequences with the same CDR3. This chain joins TRBV11-3 and TRBJ2-3; 12 bases align to TRBD2. This CDR3 is 16 amino acids long. J was trimmed by 0 bases and V by 4 bases; bases with no gene match: 2. CDR1 is SGHNT and CDR2 is YENEEA in the germline V gene. The CDR3 region is CASSSGTSGSTDTQYF. DNA for the CDR3: TGTGCCAGCAGCTCTGGGACTAGCGGGAGCACAGATACGCAGTATTTT.

The chain carries TRBV7-9 and TRBJ1-1, with D possibly being TRBD1 (6 bases). The CDR3 runs 12 residues. The V gene's germline CDR1 is SEHNR and CDR2 FQNEAQ (reference sequence). Deletions cut 7 bases from V and 10 bases from J, with 16 bases between. As DNA, the CDR3 is TGTGCCAGCATGCCTCAGGGGATGATAGCTTTCTTT. It specifies CASMPQGMIAFF.

This chain links TRBV28 with TRBJ1-1, with a tentative D call TRBD1 (6 bases). The CDR3 runs 14 residues. Trimming stripped 7 bases from V and 1 base from J, with 13 bases between. Germline CDR1 MDHEN, CDR2 SYDVKM. The CDR3 nucleotides are TGTGCCAGCACGAACAGGGTAAAGAACACTGAAGCTTTCTTT. The encoded protein is CASTNRVKNTEAFF.

V gene TRBV6-5 combines with J gene TRBJ2-5, with a possible D match to TRBD1 (5 bases). The CDR3 has 13 residues. The germline gives CDR1 MNHEY, CDR2 SVGAGI. Between the trimmed V and J ends, which lost 11 bases and 2 bases, there was a span of 15 bases. The CDR3 DNA is TGTGCCCTATCCAGGGCCCTACAAGAGACCCAGTACTTC. This gives the protein CALSRALQETQYF.

As concerns this clone: The same CDR3 can be traced to other DNA sequences in this sample. This rearrangement joins TRBV7-3 to TRBJ1-2; 8 bases fit TRBD1. Per the germline V gene, CDR1 is SGHTA and CDR2 is FQGTGA. V was clipped by 9 bases and J by 2 bases; unmatched bases: 11. The CDR3 runs 15 residues. CDR3 DNA sequence: TGTGCCAGTAGCCCGGGACAGGCCATCAACTATGGCTACACCTTC. It translates to CASSPGQAINYGYTF. The full variable domain, its missing parts supplied by reference TRBV7-3 and TRBJ1-2, is GAGVSQTPSNKVTEKGKYVELRCDPISGHTALYWYRQSLGQGPEFLIYFQGTGAADDSGLPNDRFFAVRPEGSVSTLKIQRTERGDSAVYLCASSPGQAINYGYTFGSGTRLTVV.

This chain uses TRBV15 with TRBJ2-1, with a weak D call TRBD2 (6 bases). CDR1 LNHNV and CDR2 YYDKDF come from the germline V gene (reference sequence). V was clipped by 4 bases and J by 4 bases, with 14 bases between them. CDR3 size: 15 residues. The CDR3 region is CATSTIGLQYNEQFF. CDR3 DNA sequence: TGTGCCACCAGCACAATCGGACTACAATACAATGAGCAGTTCTTC.

The chain joins TRBV27 to TRBJ1-2, with D maybe TRBD1 (5 bases). The length of the CDR3 is 15 residues. Germline loops: CDR1 MNHEY, CDR2 SMNVEV (reference sequence). Between the trimmed V and J ends, which lost 5 bases and 1 base, there was a span of 14 bases. The DNA for the CDR3 is TGTGCCAGCAGTCTTACAGGTTACTATAACTATGGCTACACCTTC. This codes for CASSLTGYYNYGYTF.

The CDR3, as DNA: TGTGCCAGCAGCTTAGTGGGGACTAGCGAATACAATGAGCAGTTCTTC. Translating it yields CASSLVGTSEYNEQFF. This rearrangement joins TRBV7-3 to TRBJ2-1, with 10 bases aligning to TRBD2. Germline CDR1 reads SGHTA; CDR2 reads FQGTGA. CDR3 length equals 16 residues. V was clipped by 2 bases and J by 4 bases; unmatched bases: 5.

This chain connects TRBV3-1 (or the pseudogene TRBV3-2) to TRBJ1-2, with TRBD1 as a possible D gene (5 bases). Deletions cut 0 bases from V and 6 bases from J, with 14 bases between. The CDR3 totals 15 residues. Germline V gene lookup returns CDR1 LGHDT and CDR2 YNNKEL (reference sequence). The CDR3 nucleotides are TGTGCCAGCAGCCAAGATGCCCGCAGGGAGGATGGCTACACCTTC. Translating gives CASSQDARREDGYTF.

This clone was seen only once. The chain joins TRBV30 to TRBJ1-1; a possible D gene is TRBD1 (6 bases). Trimming took off 0 bases at V and 3 bases at J, with 8 bases between the two ends. This CDR3 contains 13 residues. Germline V CDR1 and CDR2: GTSNPN, SVGIG (reference sequence). The CDR3 coding sequence is TGTGCCTGGAGTGTACGGACAGACACTGAAGCTTTCTTT. This codes for CAWSVRTDTEAFF. Combining the CDR3 with reference TRBV30 and TRBJ1-1 gives the whole variable domain SQTIHQWPATLVQPVGSPLSLECTVEGTSNPNLYWYRQAAGRGLQLLFYSVGIGQISSEVPQNLSASRPQDRQFILSSKKLLLSDSGFYLCAWSVRTDTEAFFGQGTRLTVV.

The chain couples TRBV3-1 (or the pseudogene TRBV3-2) to TRBJ2-3, with unresolved D. V was pared by 7 bases and J by 1 base, with 27 bases between. The CDR3 is 19 amino acids. Germline V gene sequence: CDR1 LGHDT, CDR2 YNNKEL (reference sequence). Here the CDR3 reads CASTAQIALNGWGTDTQYF. The CDR3 nucleotides read TGTGCCAGCACCGCACAAATCGCGCTCAACGGGTGGGGCACAGATACGCAGTATTTT.

DNA for the CDR3: TGTGCCTGGAACACAGCCTCTGGAAACACCATATATTTT. This codes for CAWNTASGNTIYF. The rearrangement links TRBV30 to TRBJ1-3; no clear D gene. This CDR3 has 13 residues. The V and J ends lost 4 bases and 0 bases respectively, with 7 bases between them. Germline-derived CDR1 and CDR2 are GTSNPN and SVGIG (reference sequence).

CDR3 nucleotides: TGTGCCAGCTCACCCGAGACAGGGGTAACGAACACTGAAGCTTTCTTT. Protein sequence: CASSPETGVTNTEAFF. The chain uses TRBV18 and TRBJ1-1, with TRBD1 identical over 8 bases. Trimming took 3 bases from V and 1 from J; bases not matched to a gene: 7. The CDR3 totals 16 residues. Germline CDR1 and CDR2: KGHSH and LQKENI.

The rearrangement joins TRBV7-2 to TRBJ2-3, with a weak D call TRBD2 (6 bases). With 1 base removed from V and 4 bases from J, the gap between germline ends came to 9 bases. CDR3 length equals 14 residues. Germline V CDR1 and CDR2: SGHTA, FQGNSA. CDR3 residues: CASSLVGGPDTQYF. The CDR3 DNA sequence: TGTGCCAGCAGCTTAGTGGGGGGACCAGATACGCAGTATTTT.

The rearrangement joins TRBV27 to TRBJ2-3, with TRBD2 matching 8 bases. Germline V gene data show CDR1 as MNHEY and CDR2 as SMNVEV (reference sequence). This CDR3 spans 15 amino acids. V gave up 5 bases and J gave up 0 bases; unmatched junction bases: 4. This CDR3 is CASSRLATSTDTQYF. The CDR3 DNA is TGTGCCAGCAGTCGACTAGCGACTAGCACAGATACGCAGTATTTT.

J is TRBJ2-3 and V is TRBV19; a weak D match, TRBD1 (5 bases). This CDR3 is built from 13 residues. V lost 5 bases and J lost 8, with 14 bases in between. From germline, CDR1 is LNHDA and CDR2 SQIVND (reference sequence). The CDR3 reads CASSADREGTQYF. The CDR3 nucleotides are TGTGCCAGTAGTGCCGACAGAGAAGGTACGCAGTATTTT.